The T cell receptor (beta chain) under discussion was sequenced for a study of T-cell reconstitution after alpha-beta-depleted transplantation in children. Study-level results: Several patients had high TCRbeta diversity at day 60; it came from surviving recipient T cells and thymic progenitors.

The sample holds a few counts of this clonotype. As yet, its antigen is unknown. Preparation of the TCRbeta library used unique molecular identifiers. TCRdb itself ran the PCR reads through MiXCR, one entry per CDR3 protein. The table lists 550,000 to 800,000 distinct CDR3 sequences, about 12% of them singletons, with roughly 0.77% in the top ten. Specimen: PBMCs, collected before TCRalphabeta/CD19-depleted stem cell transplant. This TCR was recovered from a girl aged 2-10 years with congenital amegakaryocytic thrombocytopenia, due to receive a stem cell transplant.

This CDR3 is CASSRTSAIGELFF. CDR3 sequence (DNA): TGTGCCAGCAGCCGGACTAGCGCGATCGGGGAGCTGTTTTTT. The rearrangement uses TRBV9 and TRBJ2-2; 9 positions match TRBD2. This CDR3 spans 14 amino acids. V trimming: 4 bases; J trimming: 7 bases; junction bases outside the gene matches: 5. In germline, CDR1 is SGDLS, CDR2 YYNGEE.